These 13 T cell receptor beta chains share one sample of origin, sequenced in a study of CD8+CD57+ T cells in acquired aplastic anemia. Previously, flow cytometry had revealed CD8+CD57+ cell expansion in the patients chosen for sequencing. Genomic DNA constituted the template upon which TCR beta VDJ and CDR3 profiling was performed. TCRdb re-called the reads with MiXCR, one entry per CDR3 protein. Of 100,000 to 150,000 distinct CDR3 sequences listed, roughly 55% are singletons. Sequencing input: sorted CD4+, CD8+, or CD8+CD57+ T cells (not recorded which) from PBMCs. Source of these receptors: a human donor with aplastic anemia.

This clonotype was counted ten times or more. The chain uses TRBV24-1 and TRBJ2-1; D is unclear. The V gene's germline CDR1 is KGHDR and CDR2 SFDVKD. V was trimmed by 3 bases and J by 4 bases, leaving 9 bases between them. The CDR3 is made up of 14 amino acids. The CDR3 DNA is TGTGCCACCAGTGATGGGCAAAGATACAATGAGCAGTTCTTC. This sequence encodes CATSDGQRYNEQFF.

This clonotype appeared many times. The chain couples TRBV6-5 to TRBJ2-5, with TRBD2 matching over 8 bases. With 1 base clipped from V and 5 bases from J, the junction kept 6 bases outside the gene matches. The CDR3 has 15 amino acids. Germline lookup yields CDR1 MNHEY and CDR2 SVGAGI. The CDR3 DNA reads as TGTGCCAGCAGTTACTTCGGGGGGGACCCGGAGACCCAGTACTTC. It specifies CASSYFGGDPETQYF.

The genes are TRBV20-1 and TRBJ1-2, with 8 bases identical to TRBD1. The germline CDR1 and CDR2 sequences are DFQATT and SNEGSKA (reference sequence). This CDR3 has 14 amino acids. The V and J ends lost 5 bases and 5 bases, in that order; junction bases with no gene match: 10. CDR3 nucleotide sequence: TGCAGTGCTTTGATGACAGGGGAAGGGTATGGCTACACCTTC. The encoded protein is CSALMTGEGYGYTF.

Many counts were recorded for this clonotype. J is TRBJ2-3 and V is TRBV19; D may be TRBD2 (7 bases). Germline CDR1 LNHDA, CDR2 SQIVND (reference sequence). The CDR3 runs 16 residues. Trimming took off 0 bases at V and 0 bases at J, with 10 bases between the two ends. The CDR3 coding sequence is TGTGCCAGTAGTATAGAGGCGGGGGCTAGCACAGATACGCAGTATTTT. Translated, it gives CASSIEAGASTDTQYF.

This clonotype was observed at least ten times. The chain has TRBV4-1 and TRBJ2-3; D is possibly TRBD2 (5 bases). The V gene's germline CDR1 is MGHRA and CDR2 YSYEKL. The V end was cut by 1 base, the J end by 1 base, with 9 bases between. The CDR3 sequence is 15 residues long. The CDR3 DNA follows: TGCGCCAGCAGCCAAGGGGCGGGCGGCACAGATACGCAGTATTTT. It encodes CASSQGAGGTDTQYF.

Comments on this clonotype: A clone one base away is much larger, so this may be a read error. The genes are TRBV4-3 and TRBJ2-1, with 7 bases matching TRBD1. From germline, CDR1 is LGHNA and CDR2 YSLEER. This CDR3 is built from 15 residues. The CDR3, as DNA: TGCGCCAGCAGCCAAGATCCGGGACAGCTCAATGCGCAGTTCTTC. Translated, it gives CASSQDPGQLNAQFF.

The chain employs TRBV19 and TRBJ2-7; D may be TRBD1 or TRBD2 (5 bases each). In germline, CDR1 is LNHDA, CDR2 SQIVND (reference sequence). The length of the CDR3 is 14 residues. Trimming removed 6 bases from V and 3 bases from J, with 15 bases in between. The CDR3 bases are TGTGCCAGTAGGAGGGACGGATTTAACTACGAGCAGTACTTC. Its translation: CASRRDGFNYEQYF. The complete variable domain, with remaining parts taken from reference TRBV19 and TRBJ2-7, reads DGGITQSPKYLFRKEGQNVTLSCEQNLNHDAMYWYRQDPGQGLRLIYYSQIVNDFQKGDIAEGYSVSREKKESFPLTVTSAQKNPTAFYLCASRRDGFNYEQYFGPGTRLTVT.

The CDR3 sequence: CATRIRDSHLTDTQYF. The CDR3 DNA is TGTGCCACCCGGATCAGAGACAGCCACCTCACAGATACGCAGTATTTT. This sequence joins TRBV24-1 and TRBJ2-3; possible D gene TRBD1, 5 bases. The CDR3 has 16 amino acids. Germline assignment: CDR1 KGHDR and CDR2 SFDVKD. V was trimmed by 9 bases and J by 2 bases, leaving 20 bases between them.

This clonotype occurred a few times. This rearrangement joins TRBV20-1 to TRBJ2-1; 7 positions agree with TRBD2. Unmatched junction bases numbered 6, after V lost 3 bases and J lost 4 bases. The CDR3 is made up of 14 amino acids. Germline CDR1 DFQATT, CDR2 SNEGSKA (reference sequence). DNA for the CDR3: TGCAGTGCTAGTCCCAGCGGGACTTACAATGAGCAGTTCTTC. Its protein product is CSASPSGTYNEQFF.

The rearrangement joins TRBV27 to TRBJ2-1, with unresolved D. With 0 bases removed from V and 4 bases from J, the gap between germline ends came to 10 bases. There are 15 residues in the CDR3. Germline CDR1 and CDR2: MNHEY and SMNVEV (reference sequence). DNA for the CDR3: TGTGCCAGCAGTTTATCGAAACTACCTTACAATGAGCAGTTCTTC. It yields the protein CASSLSKLPYNEQFF.

This clonotype was seen only a few times. This chain joins TRBV20-1 and TRBJ2-1; possibly TRBD1 or TRBD2 for D (6 bases each). CDR3 length: 14 amino acids. From germline, CDR1 is DFQATT and CDR2 SNEGSKA (reference sequence). V was cut by 6 bases and J by 7 bases, with 19 bases left in between. Written as DNA, the CDR3 is TGCAGTGCCTCGGAGGGGGGCGAGGGGAATGAGCAGTTCTTC. Protein product: CSASEGGEGNEQFF.

Only a few counts were recorded for this clonotype. The rearrangement joins TRBV24-1 to TRBJ1-2; no definite D call. Trimming removed 9 bases from V and 4 bases from J, with 5 bases in between. This CDR3 spans 10 amino acids. Germline values: CDR1 KGHDR, CDR2 SFDVKD. CDR3 coding DNA: TGTGCCACCTTTGGCTATGGCTACACCTTC. Amino acids: CATFGYGYTF.

This chain links TRBV24-1 with TRBJ1-2; weak D call: TRBD1 (5 bases). Germline V lookup: CDR1 KGHDR, CDR2 SFDVKD. V was shortened by 5 bases and J by 4 bases, with 7 bases between the two germline ends. This CDR3 has 12 amino acids. The CDR3 DNA reads TGTGCCACCAGTGTCCAGGGCTATGGCTACACCTTC. It codes for CATSVQGYGYTF.